The 16 T cell receptor beta chains presented below share a single source sample, sequenced in a study of T cell responses to AZD1222 COVID-19 vaccine. Clones were sequenced by immunoSEQ multiplex PCR, and TCRdb holds only the in-frame ones, with some missing. The sample records some 64,000 clones, about 88% being singletons. The sequencing here drew on peripheral blood, taken on day 0 of AZD1222 vaccination. These receptors all stem from an adult in good health.

This chain connects TRBV5-5 to TRBJ2-7, with TRBD2 identical over 12 bases. The CDR3 is 16 amino acids. Germline CDR1 and CDR2: SGHKS and YYEKEE (reference sequence). Trimming took 4 bases from V and 0 from J; bases not matched to a gene: 5. The CDR3 region is CASSLRLAGVSYEQYF. The CDR3 DNA follows: TGTGCCAGCAGCCTAAGACTAGCGGGAGTCTCCTACGAGCAGTACTTC.

The chain combines TRBV19 with TRBJ1-2; TRBD1 might be the D (6 bases). Germline CDR1 and CDR2: LNHDA and SQIVND (reference sequence). Trimming shortened V by 5 bases and J by 8 bases, and 18 bases separated the two germline ends. The CDR3 is 14 amino acids. CDR3 DNA sequence: TGTGCCAGTAGTCCAGTTCAGACAGGAGAAGGCTACACCTTC. Residues: CASSPVQTGEGYTF.

The chain carries TRBV4-2 and TRBJ1-3, with D possibly TRBD1 on 5 matching bases. V lost 0 bases and J lost 11, with 14 bases in between. This CDR3 spans 14 amino acids. CDR1 is LGHNA, CDR2 YNFKEQ, per germline. The CDR3 loop is CASSQEGTTVPIYF. CDR3 bases: TGTGCCAGCAGCCAAGAAGGGACTACAGTCCCCATATATTTT.

This clone was seen at least ten times. This chain uses TRBV20-1 with TRBJ1-4; D not resolved. Per germline, CDR1 DFQATT and CDR2 SNEGSKA (reference sequence). Trimming shortened V by 6 bases and J by 13 bases, and 12 bases separated the two germline ends. The CDR3 contains 10 residues. The CDR3 bases are TGCAGTGCGGGAACGGGCGTACTGTTTTTT. The encoded protein is CSAGTGVLFF.

The J gene is TRBJ2-1, the V gene TRBV7-2; TRBD2 agrees at 7 bases. This CDR3 is built from 17 residues. From germline, CDR1 is SGHTA and CDR2 FQGNSA. V was clipped by 5 bases and J by 4 bases; unmatched bases: 14. CDR3 sequence reads: CASSPYFGGVAYNEQFF. CDR3 DNA: TGTGCCAGCAGCCCTTACTTTGGGGGGGTAGCGTACAATGAGCAGTTCTTC. The entire variable domain, with the rest obtained from reference TRBV7-2 and TRBJ2-1, is as follows: GAGVSQSPSNKVTEKGKDVELRCDPISGHTALYWYRQSLGQGLEFLIYFQGNSAPDKSGLPSDRFSAERTGGSVSTLTIQRTQQEDSAVYLCASSPYFGGVAYNEQFFGPGTRLTVL.

This clone is a singleton in its sample. The rearrangement joins TRBV6-1 to TRBJ1-1; no reliable D call. In germline, CDR1 is MNHNS, CDR2 SASEGT. The CDR3 loop spans 15 amino acids. Trimming stripped 2 bases from V and 5 bases from J, with 15 bases between. The CDR3 nucleotides read TGTGCCAGCAGTGAACCTAGGGTGAAAGGGACTGAAGCTTTCTTT. Encoded protein: CASSEPRVKGTEAFF.

The chain employs TRBV30 and TRBJ2-5; 7 positions match TRBD1. The trim removed 5 bases at V and 0 bases at J, leaving 12 bases unmatched. Germline V gene lookup returns CDR1 GTSNPN and CDR2 SVGIG (reference sequence). The CDR3 extends over 16 amino acids. The CDR3 sequence: CAWSFPGQTYQETQYF. The DNA for the CDR3 is TGTGCCTGGTCCTTTCCGGGACAGACGTACCAAGAGACCCAGTACTTC.

This clone has ten or more counts. This chain connects TRBV11-3 to TRBJ2-5, with 7 bases lining up with TRBD2. Germline values: CDR1 SGHNT, CDR2 YENEEA. Trimming removed 7 bases from V and 3 bases from J; junction bases left unmatched: 8. This CDR3 comprises 14 residues. In nucleotides, the CDR3 is TGTGCCAGCACCTCTAGGGAGGGAGAAGAGACCCAGTACTTC. It codes for CASTSREGEETQYF.

The rearrangement links TRBV4-1 to TRBJ1-2; 10 nucleotides line up with TRBD1. With V trimmed by 4 bases and J by 7 bases, 9 bases remained unmatched. Germline lookup yields CDR1 MGHRA and CDR2 YSYEKL. The CDR3 totals 15 residues. The CDR3 protein is CASSPTGGEGGGYTF. CDR3 bases: TGCGCCAGCAGCCCGACAGGGGGCGAGGGTGGTGGCTACACCTTC.

The rearrangement joins TRBV5-1 to TRBJ2-3; the D is unclear. Trimming took off 0 bases at V and 2 bases at J, with 10 bases between the two ends. This CDR3 comprises 15 residues. Per germline, CDR1 SGHRS and CDR2 YFSETQ. The CDR3 loop reads CASSLVTGLTDTQYF. The DNA for the CDR3 is TGCGCCAGCAGCTTGGTCACGGGCCTCACAGATACGCAGTATTTT.

This sequence joins TRBV30 and TRBJ2-6; perhaps D is TRBD1 or TRBD2 (5 bases each). The CDR3 has 14 amino acids. Trimming stripped 3 bases from V and 2 bases from J, with 8 bases between. Germline V CDR1 and CDR2: GTSNPN, SVGIG (reference sequence). CDR3 sequence (DNA): TGTGCCTGGAGACCGGGGCCTGGGGCCAACGTCCTGACTTTC. Amino acids: CAWRPGPGANVLTF.

This clone has only one observation. The chain uses TRBV6-4 and TRBJ2-2; 14 bases map to TRBD2. Trimming took 6 bases from V and 6 from J; bases not matched to a gene: 9. This CDR3 has 17 amino acids. Germline-derived CDR1 and CDR2 are MRHNA and SNTAGT. The CDR3 sequence is CASSATGTSGSPGELFF. The CDR3 DNA is TGTGCCAGCAGCGCGACGGGGACTAGCGGGAGTCCCGGGGAGCTGTTTTTT.

The sample holds a few counts of this clone. Other DNA sequences from this sample encode an identical CDR3 as well. V is TRBV7-3 and J is TRBJ2-1; D might be TRBD1 (5 bases). Germline loops: CDR1 SGHTA, CDR2 FQGTGA. V was clipped by 3 bases and J by 7 bases, with 7 bases between them. The CDR3 loop spans 12 amino acids. CDR3 in DNA: TGTGCCAGCAGCTTGGGGCGGAATGAGCAGTTCTTC. Amino acids: CASSLGRNEQFF.

Sample share makes this clone medium-sized. The gene calls are TRBV19 and TRBJ2-2, with no clear D. V lost 6 bases to trimming and J lost 6 bases, with 11 bases between them. The germline V gene encodes CDR1 LNHDA and CDR2 SQIVND (reference sequence). This CDR3 has 13 residues. The CDR3 loop reads CASRPAAPGELFF. CDR3 nucleotide sequence: TGTGCCAGTAGGCCCGCGGCGCCCGGGGAGCTGTTTTTT.

The genes are TRBV5-6 and TRBJ1-4, with D possibly matching TRBD1 (5 bases). Looked up from germline, CDR1 is SGHDT and CDR2 is YYEEEE. The CDR3 contains 15 residues. V was pared by 2 bases and J by 0 bases, with 8 bases between. The CDR3 spells CASSFGGATNEKLFF. CDR3 DNA sequence: TGTGCCAGCAGCTTTGGAGGGGCAACTAATGAAAAACTGTTTTTT.

The rearrangement links TRBV21-1 to TRBJ1-1. TRBV21-1 is a pseudogene segment. CDR3 size: 15 residues. The CDR3 bases are TGTGCCAGCAGCAAAGGGGCCGGGGTGTACACTGAAGCTTTCTTT. Amino acids: CASSKGAGVYTEAFF.